This TCR beta chain comes out of a study of early stage breast cancer tumors listed by TCRdb under 2017. About the investigation overall: Of the 15 or so invasive breast tumors, about a dozen were found to be estrogen receptor-positive, progesterone receptor-positive and HER2-negative. Of the approximately 12 ER+/PR+/HER2- tumors, eight were classified as invasive ductal carcinomas and four as invasive lobular carcinomas. On average, each sample had 9 to 10-fold read coverage. Across all samples, approximately 2,500,000 templates representing over a million unique clonotypes were detected.

The investigation overall reported the following: Bulk genomic DNA sequencing of unsorted cells missed chain pairing and functional markers such as CD4, CD8 and FOXP3. Compared with adjacent normal breast tissue, tumors had about 2.5-fold higher T cell density and higher clonality. The small cohort size prevented analysis by tumor subtype. Enriched TCRB sequences shared across patients were mostly commonly generated sequences, unlikely to play an important role in the tumor microenvironment. Repertoires from blood and normal breast were more alike than repertoires from blood and tumor, and in about 90% of the 16 patients, comparing each tissue with blood separated tumor from normal.

The study profiled bulk TCR beta-chain repertoires in matched peripheral blood, tumor and adjacent normal breast tissue taken from approximately 15 patients with early-stage breast cancer. Before surgery, about 5-10 mL of whole blood was collected into EDTA tubes and then processed within 2 hours. Peripheral blood mononuclear cells were isolated by Ficoll-Paque centrifugation in SepMate-50 tubes. PBMCs were cryopreserved in aliquots of about 1.7 to 4.5 million cells in about 90% FBS with 10% DMSO and kept in liquid nitrogen. Genomic DNA was extracted with the Qiagen AllPrep DNA/RNA Mini kit. The CDR3 runs 15 amino acids, cysteine and phenylalanine included. The CDR3 DNA has 45 bases and is translated from base 1. For CDR1 and CDR2, the germline V gene lists SGDLS and YYNGEE. V is cut by 2 bases and J by 1 base, and the space between the germline ends is 11 bases. Each sample was amplified in two independent genomic DNA replicates, using 0.5 to 0.65 ug for blood and about 1.6 ug for tumor or normal breast. Following the manufacturer's instructions, the ImmunoSeq Intro kit was used to carry out TCRB sequencing on genomic DNA. The multiplex PCR ran for 30 to 35 cycles using proprietary primers and spike-in control sequences for absolute quantification. Single-end 150-bp reads were used to sequence an 87-bp fragment spanning the CDR3 and the flanking V and J genes. Seven samples, each with two replicates, were multiplexed per lane of an Illumina MiSeq using version 3.0 chemistry. As for how the authors treated the data: The vendor's proprietary pipeline handled the raw data processing, merging both replicates into a single result for each sample. Productive rearrangements sharing the V-gene family, CDR3 amino acid sequence and J-gene segment were defined as clonotypes. To compute clonality, the normalized Shannon entropy (Pielou evenness) of TCRB abundances was subtracted from 1. To estimate T cell density, the total number of templates was divided by the number of input cells, which was inferred from the amount of DNA input. Recon, run with its default parameters, was used to estimate overall repertoire diversity and clonality. A clonotype was considered tumor-enriched if its abundance in tumor exceeded 0.1% and was at least 32-fold higher than its abundance in normal breast. Not all clones reach the TCRdb copy of this immuneACCESS table, which keeps in-frame sequences only. Checked studies attribute under half of the gap to unresolved V genes and leave the rest unexplained. V and J calls and clone size follow that table, whereas D and trimming were derived from the DNA. The sample yields tens of thousands of clones; roughly 80% were counted once. The ten largest account for more than 3% of the sample.

As for this clone: The antigen it recognizes is unknown. No clone much larger than this one lies a single base away; base qualities are absent.

This clonotype was sampled from a person aged 30 to 40 with breast cancer. Input material: blood. This chain joins TRBV9 to TRBJ2-3; tentative D gene TRBD2, with 6 bases matching. The CDR3 protein is CASSVLSGGTDTQYF. The DNA reads TGTGCCAGCAGCGTTCTTAGCGGTGGCACAGATACGCAGTATTTT.